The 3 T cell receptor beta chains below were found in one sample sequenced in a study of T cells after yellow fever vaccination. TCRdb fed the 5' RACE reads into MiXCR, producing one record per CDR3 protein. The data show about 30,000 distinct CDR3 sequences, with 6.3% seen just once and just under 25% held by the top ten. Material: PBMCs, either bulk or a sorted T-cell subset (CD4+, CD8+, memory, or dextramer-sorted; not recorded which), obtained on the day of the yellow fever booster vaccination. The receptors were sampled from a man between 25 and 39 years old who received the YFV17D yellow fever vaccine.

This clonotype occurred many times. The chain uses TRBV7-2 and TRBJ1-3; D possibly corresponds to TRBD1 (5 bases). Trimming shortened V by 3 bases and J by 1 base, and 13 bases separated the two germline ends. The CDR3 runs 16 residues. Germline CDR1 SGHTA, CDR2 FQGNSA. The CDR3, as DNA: TGTGCCAGCAGCTTGCTCGGGACGAATTCTGGAAACACCATATATTTT. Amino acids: CASSLLGTNSGNTIYF.

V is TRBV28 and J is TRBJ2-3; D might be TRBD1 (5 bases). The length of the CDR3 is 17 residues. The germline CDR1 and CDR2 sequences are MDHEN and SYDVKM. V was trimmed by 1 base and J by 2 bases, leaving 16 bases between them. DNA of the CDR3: TGTGCCAGCAGTTTATCCCTTCTTAATGGGGCCACAGATACGCAGTATTTT. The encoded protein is CASSLSLLNGATDTQYF.

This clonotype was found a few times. As DNA, the CDR3 is TGTGCCAGCAGCTTTCTAGCAGCACGAGCTAACTATGGCTACACCTTC. This translates into CASSFLAARANYGYTF. The chain joins TRBV27 to TRBJ1-2; no clear D. Trimming removed 6 bases at V and 0 bases at J, with 17 bases between. The CDR3 runs to 16 residues. Germline CDR1 reads MNHEY; CDR2 reads SMNVEV (reference sequence).